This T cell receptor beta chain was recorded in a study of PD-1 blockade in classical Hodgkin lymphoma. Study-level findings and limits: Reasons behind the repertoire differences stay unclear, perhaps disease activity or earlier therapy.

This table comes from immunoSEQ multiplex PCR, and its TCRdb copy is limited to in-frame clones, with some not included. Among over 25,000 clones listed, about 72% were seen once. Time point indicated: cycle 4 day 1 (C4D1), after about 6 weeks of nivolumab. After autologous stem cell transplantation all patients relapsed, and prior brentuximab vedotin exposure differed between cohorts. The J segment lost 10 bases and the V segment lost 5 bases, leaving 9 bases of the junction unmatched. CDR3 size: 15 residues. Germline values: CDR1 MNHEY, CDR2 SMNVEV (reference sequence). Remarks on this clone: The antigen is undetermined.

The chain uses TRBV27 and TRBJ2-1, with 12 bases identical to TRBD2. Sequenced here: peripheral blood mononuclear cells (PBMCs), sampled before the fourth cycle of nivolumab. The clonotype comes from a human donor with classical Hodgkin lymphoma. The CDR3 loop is CASSPKGLAGQEQFF. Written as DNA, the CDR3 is TGTGCCAGCAGTCCTAAAGGACTAGCGGGACAGGAGCAGTTCTTC.